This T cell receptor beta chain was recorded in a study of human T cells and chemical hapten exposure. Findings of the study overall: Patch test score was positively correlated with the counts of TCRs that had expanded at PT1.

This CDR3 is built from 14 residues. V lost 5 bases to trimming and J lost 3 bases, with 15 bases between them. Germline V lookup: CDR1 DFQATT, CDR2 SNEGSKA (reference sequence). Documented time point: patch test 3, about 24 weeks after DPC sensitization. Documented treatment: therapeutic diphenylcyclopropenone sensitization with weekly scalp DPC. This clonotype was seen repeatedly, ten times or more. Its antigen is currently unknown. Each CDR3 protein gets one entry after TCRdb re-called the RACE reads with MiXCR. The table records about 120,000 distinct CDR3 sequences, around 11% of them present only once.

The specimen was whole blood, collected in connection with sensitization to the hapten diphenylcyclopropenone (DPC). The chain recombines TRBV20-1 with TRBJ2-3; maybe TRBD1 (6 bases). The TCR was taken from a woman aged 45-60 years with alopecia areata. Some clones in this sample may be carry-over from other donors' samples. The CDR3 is CSASQGGVTDTQYF. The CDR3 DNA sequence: TGCAGTGCTTCCCAAGGGGGAGTGACAGATACGCAGTATTTT.